This note documents a single TCR beta chain sequence. The antigen is not known. Only in-frame clones appear in the TCRdb table, and some are missing; sequencing was by immunoSEQ multiplex PCR. This sample has approximately 79,000 clones, with 75% to 90% found just once. The time point was: week 23, last vaccination. A 20-mer mutant IDH1 peptide at 300 ug was injected subcutaneously with topical imiquimod. The record originates from a study of a mutant IDH1 vaccine in newly diagnosed glioma. Study in general: Vaccine administration was initiated 4-6 weeks following radiotherapy alone, or with temozolomide cycles.

This CDR3 region has 16 residues. Trimming stripped 2 bases from V and 5 bases from J, with 17 bases between. From germline, CDR1 is MNHNS and CDR2 SASEGT. V is TRBV6-1 and J is TRBJ2-3; D possibly corresponds to TRBD2 (5 bases). The sample in question was PBMCs, obtained from a glioma patient whose treatment included an IDH1 peptide vaccine. The receptor was isolated from a woman in her forties or fifties with glioma. CDR3 sequence reads: CASSELKRRLGDTQYF. CDR3 nucleotide sequence: TGTGCCAGCAGTGAACTTAAGCGGAGATTAGGAGATACGCAGTATTTT.